The 10 T cell receptor beta chains listed next were all sequenced from one sample in a study of siplizumab effects on memory and regulatory T cells. Assay: immunoSEQ multiplex PCR; the TCRdb copy retains only in-frame clones and omits some. The sample includes roughly 120,000 clones, around 90% of them seen just once. Sequenced: CD4+ T cells sorted from blood. These receptor sequences come from a human donor in good health.

This rearrangement joins TRBV5-3 to TRBJ2-1; TRBD2 matches 10 bases. TRBV5-3 is noted as an ORF with a role that remains uncertain. The trim removed 2 bases at V and 2 bases at J, leaving 16 bases unmatched. The CDR3 is made up of 20 amino acids. The CDR3: CARSFSLSGRRLIAYNEQFF. In DNA, the CDR3 is TGTGCCAGAAGCTTTTCCCTTAGCGGGAGGAGGTTGATAGCCTACAATGAGCAGTTCTTC.

The chain is built from TRBV7-2 and TRBJ2-2; a possible D gene is TRBD2 (5 bases). Per the germline V gene, CDR1 is SGHTA and CDR2 is FQGNSA. V lost 1 base, J lost 5 bases, and 11 bases lay in between. The CDR3 has 15 residues. The CDR3, as DNA: TGTGCCAGCAGCTTAGAGTCGGGGATGACCGGGGAGCTGTTTTTT. It translates to CASSLESGMTGELFF.

The chain links TRBV2 to TRBJ1-2, with TRBD1 matching over 10 bases. The germline CDR1 and CDR2 sequences are SNHLY and FYNNEI. V was clipped by 4 bases and J by 8 bases; unmatched bases: 4. The CDR3 is made up of 13 amino acids. CDR3 in amino acids: CASSAQTGGGYTF. The DNA of the CDR3 is TGTGCCAGCAGTGCCCAGACAGGGGGCGGCTACACCTTC. Drawing the rest from reference TRBV2 and TRBJ1-2, the complete variable domain is EPEVTQTPSHQVTQMGQEVILRCVPISNHLYFYWYRQILGQKVEFLVSFYNNEISEKSEIFDDQFSVERPDGSNFTLKIRSTKLEDSAMYFCASSAQTGGGYTFGSGTRLTVV.

This chain connects TRBV18 to TRBJ2-1; D perhaps matches TRBD1 (6 bases). V lost 2 bases to trimming and J lost 7 bases, with 12 bases between them. This CDR3 region has 14 residues. Germline assignment: CDR1 KGHSH and CDR2 LQKENI. Here the CDR3 DNA reads TGTGCCAGCTCACCATCACAGGGTGTGAATGAGCAGTTCTTC. This gives the protein CASSPSQGVNEQFF. Full variable domain (rest looked up from reference TRBV18 and TRBJ2-1): NAGVMQNPRHLVRRRGQEARLRCSPMKGHSHVYWYRQLPEEGLKFMVYLQKENIIDESGMPKERFSAEFPKEGPSILRIQQVVRGDSAAYFCASSPSQGVNEQFFGPGTRLTVL.

The chain is built from TRBV6-5 and TRBJ1-5; D remains unclear. Germline V lookup: CDR1 MNHEY, CDR2 SVGAGI. Trimming stripped 5 bases from V and 3 bases from J, with 11 bases between. The CDR3 is made up of 14 amino acids. This CDR3 reads CASSPRGNNQPQHF. CDR3 nucleotides: TGTGCCAGCAGTCCCCGAGGAAACAATCAGCCCCAGCATTTT.

This clone was seen a handful of times. V usage is TRBV19 and J usage is TRBJ1-2, with a possible D match to TRBD1 (5 bases). This CDR3 spans 11 amino acids. V lost 10 bases, J lost 4 bases, and 10 bases lay in between. Germline-derived CDR1 and CDR2 are LNHDA and SQIVND (reference sequence). Here the CDR3 DNA reads TGTGCCACGGACCAGGGCTATGGCTACACCTTC. Its protein product is CATDQGYGYTF.

V usage is TRBV14 and J usage is TRBJ2-3; 8 bases match TRBD2. CDR3 length: 16 amino acids. CDR1 and CDR2 from the germline V gene are SGHDN and FVKESK. V dropped 4 bases and J dropped 6; count of bases not matched to a gene: 12. CDR3 amino acids: CASSPWPTGGRDTQYF. CDR3 DNA: TGTGCCAGCAGCCCATGGCCGACGGGCGGGAGGGATACGCAGTATTTT.

The count of this clone is one. This chain joins TRBV11-2 and TRBJ1-5; unclear D gene. The CDR3 is made up of 16 amino acids. Germline V CDR1 and CDR2: SGHAT, FQNNGV. The V and J ends lost 4 bases and 0 bases respectively, with 13 bases between them. The CDR3 nucleotides read TGTGCCAGCAGCTCCCCTCAGAGATATAGCAATCAGCCCCAGCATTTT. Translated, it gives CASSSPQRYSNQPQHF.

The V and J genes are TRBV6-6 and TRBJ2-1; tentatively, D is TRBD1 or TRBD2 (6 bases each). This CDR3 is 13 amino acids long. Germline CDR1 reads MNHNY; CDR2 reads SVGAGI (reference sequence). Trimming removed 4 bases at V and 6 bases at J, with 10 bases between. Here the CDR3 reads CASSSTGANEQFF. The CDR3 DNA follows: TGTGCCAGCAGTTCCACGGGGGCCAATGAGCAGTTCTTC.

The V and J genes are TRBV10-1 and TRBJ1-1, with 9 nucleotides matching TRBD1. This CDR3 spans 15 amino acids. Germline loops: CDR1 WNHNN, CDR2 SYGVQD (reference sequence). V lost 5 bases and J lost 4; bases outside the gene matches: 8. The chain's CDR3 is CASSSSDRGGTEAFF. CDR3 nucleotides: TGCGCCAGCAGTTCCTCGGACAGGGGAGGCACTGAAGCTTTCTTT.